A selection of T cell receptor beta chains follows, all from one sample in a study of T cell responses to AZD1222 COVID-19 vaccine. Produced via immunoSEQ multiplex PCR; TCRdb's table is partial and in-frame only. The sample has 200,000 or so clones, approximately 90% seen once; the top ten hold 5% to 7.5%. The specimen was peripheral blood, collected on day 0 of AZD1222 vaccination. The receptor source for this set is an adult in good health. Both conserved end residues are part of each CDR3. A D gene is named only where the DNA matches it firmly. Clone size is given for some rows only: seen once, a few or many times, or a class if the clone is expanded.

J gene | clone size | V gene | D gene | CDR3 DNA | CDR3 protein
TRBJ1-1 | once | TRBV5-8 | TRBD1 | TGTGCCAGCAGCCGCACCCCGGGACAGTGGGCTTTCTTT | CASSRTPGQWAFF
TRBJ2-5 | NA | TRBV19 | TRBD2 | TGTGCCAGTAGTATTTCGGCTAGCGGGAGGGTTGAGACCCAGTACTTC | CASSISASGRVETQYF
TRBJ2-7 | NA | TRBV19 | NA | TGTGCCAGTAGTATAGCACGGAGTAGCTCCTACGAGCAGTACTTC | CASSIARSSSYEQYF
TRBJ2-7 | NA | TRBV10-3 | NA | TGTGCCACCGGAGAAGGGGTACACGAGCAGTACTTC | CATGEGVHEQYF
TRBJ2-5 | NA | TRBV5-1 | NA | TGCGCCAGCAGCGGAGCACAGGGAGGCCAAGAGACCCAGTACTTC | CASSGAQGGQETQYF
TRBJ2-5 | NA | TRBV6-5 | NA | TGTGCCAGCAGTTACTCTTCCCCCCGTGAGACCCAGTACTTC | CASSYSSPRETQYF
TRBJ2-7 | NA | TRBV27 | TRBD2 | TGTGCCAGCAGTGGGACTAGCGGCTACGAGCAGTACTTC | CASSGTSGYEQYF
TRBJ2-1 | once | TRBV19 | TRBD1 | TGTGCCAGTAGCTCCGGGACAGGGAAGATCAATGAGCAGTTCTTC | CASSSGTGKINEQFF
TRBJ2-7 | NA | TRBV4-1 | TRBD1 | TGCGCCAGCAGCCGGGGAGGGACAGGGCCCTTCTCCGAGCAGTACTTC | CASSRGGTGPFSEQYF
TRBJ1-4 | NA | TRBV5-1 | NA | TGCGCCAGCAGCGTAGGACAGAGAAATGAAAAACTGTTTTTT | CASSVGQRNEKLFF
TRBJ2-5 | NA | TRBV12-5 | NA | TGTGCTAGTGGTGTTGGTGAGACCCAGTACTTC | CASGVGETQYF
TRBJ2-7 | once | TRBV18 | NA | TGTGCCAGCTCACCTTTCGCCGGGGGTTCGGGCTACGAGCAGTACTTC | CASSPFAGGSGYEQYF
TRBJ2-5 | NA | TRBV19 | NA | TGTGCCAGTAGTTATAAAGAGACCCAGTACTTC | CASSYKETQYF
TRBJ1-6 | once | TRBV6-5 | TRBD1 | TGTGCCAGCGGCAGGACAGGGGACTCACCCCTCCACTTT | CASGRTGDSPLHF
TRBJ2-2 | NA | TRBV24-1 | NA | TGTGCCACCAGTAGACAGGGACTAACGAACACCGGGGAGCTGTTTTTT | CATSRQGLTNTGELFF
TRBJ2-6 | NA | TRBV15 | NA | TGTGCCACCAGCAGAGATAGAAGGGCCTCTGGGGCCAACGTCCTGACTTTC | CATSRDRRASGANVLTF
TRBJ2-7 | NA | TRBV24-1 | TRBD2 | TGTGCCACCAGTGATGGGACTAGCGGGAGAAGGGACGAGCAGTACTTC | CATSDGTSGRRDEQYF
TRBJ2-7 | NA | TRBV27 | NA | TGTGCCAGCCGCTCAAGGGGGTCCAGCTCCTACGAGCAGTACTTC | CASRSRGSSSYEQYF
TRBJ1-1 | NA | TRBV5-1 | NA | TGCGCCAGCAGCTTGGGTGCTGCCGAAGCTTTCTTT | CASSLGAAEAFF
TRBJ1-3 | few | TRBV7-2 | NA | TGTGCCAGCAGCTCCACCGGGGTCTCTACTGGAAACACCATATATTTT | CASSSTGVSTGNTIYF
TRBJ1-3 | NA | TRBV28 | NA | TGTGCCAGCGGACATGGAACCTCCTCTGGAAACACCATATATTTT | CASGHGTSSGNTIYF
TRBJ1-3 | NA | TRBV7-9 | NA | TGTGCCAGCAGCTCGGACCTGGGCTCTGGAAACACCATATATTTT | CASSSDLGSGNTIYF